The 7 T cell receptor beta chains below were found in one sample sequenced in a study of T cells in localized non-small cell lung cancer (TCRdb year 2020). The library was generated by the immunoSEQ multiplex PCR assay. TCRdb re-hosts the immuneACCESS table, in-frame sequences only. Its copies lack some clones; in the studies checked, an unresolved V gene accounts for under half of them, and the cause for the rest is not known. Here the sample has approximately 80,000 clones; over 75% occur a single time. The top ten clonotypes cover about a tenth of the sample. Sample: peripheral blood, taken before any cancer treatment. The receptors stem from a female donor older than 55 with stage I lung adenocarcinoma.

The chain is built from TRBV18 and TRBJ2-1, with no clear D. From germline, CDR1 is KGHSH and CDR2 LQKENI. The V gene lost 3 bases and the J gene lost 8 bases, with 5 bases spanning the gap. The CDR3 has 11 residues. This chain's CDR3 is CASSPMDEQFF. The CDR3 coding sequence is TGTGCCAGCTCACCCATGGATGAGCAGTTCTTC.

V and J are TRBV18 and TRBJ1-2; TRBD1 agrees at 10 bases. Germline assignment: CDR1 KGHSH and CDR2 LQKENI. The CDR3 consists of 16 residues. Trimming removed 4 bases from V and 8 bases from J; junction bases left unmatched: 13. CDR3 nucleotide sequence: TGTGCCAGCTCACGAACCGTCGACAGGGGGCCGGGAGGCTACACCTTC. This translates into CASSRTVDRGPGGYTF.

The chain employs TRBV2 and TRBJ2-5; 8 positions match TRBD2. Germline V gives CDR1 SNHLY, CDR2 FYNNEI. The CDR3 covers 14 residues. J lost 1 base, V lost 4 bases, and 2 bases had no gene match. CDR3 region: CASSVTSGQETQYF. The DNA of the CDR3 is TGTGCCAGCAGTGTAACTAGCGGCCAAGAGACCCAGTACTTC.

The CDR3 sequence: CASSAGQGSYNEQFF. The CDR3 DNA is TGTGCCAGCAGCGCGGGACAGGGATCCTACAATGAGCAGTTCTTC. The chain recombines TRBV7-3 with TRBJ2-1, with 9 bases fitting TRBD1. CDR1 is SGHTA, CDR2 FQGTGA, per germline. The junction had 3 bases not matched to a gene; V was cut back by 5 bases and J by 1 base. CDR3 size: 15 residues.

The chain employs TRBV7-9 and TRBJ2-7; D might be TRBD2 (7 bases). The CDR3 sequence is 14 residues long. Per the germline V gene, CDR1 is SEHNR and CDR2 is FQNEAQ (reference sequence). V lost 5 bases to trimming and J lost 5 bases, with 16 bases between them. CDR3: CASSPEGGTNEQYF. The CDR3 coding sequence is TGTGCCAGCAGCCCCGAGGGGGGGACCAACGAGCAGTACTTC.

This chain uses TRBV6-1 with TRBJ2-1; D not certain. V was shortened by 4 bases and J by 8 bases, with 12 bases between the two germline ends. The CDR3 is made up of 13 amino acids. Germline lookup yields CDR1 MNHNS and CDR2 SASEGT. CDR3 DNA: TGTGCCAGCAGTGTTTTCCGATTAGATGAGCAGTTCTTC. It specifies CASSVFRLDEQFF.

Only a few counts were recorded for this clone. The gene calls are TRBV10-3 and TRBJ1-1, with D possibly TRBD1 on 5 matching bases. Germline V CDR1 and CDR2: ENHRY, SYGVKD. The V and J ends lost 6 bases and 5 bases respectively, with 16 bases between them. The CDR3 length is 14 residues. The chain's CDR3 is CAISNRPPGTEAFF. CDR3 DNA: TGTGCCATCAGCAACAGGCCCCCGGGAACTGAAGCTTTCTTT.